Below are 16 T cell receptor beta chains sequenced from a single sample in a study of cytomegalovirus exposure and HLA in healthy donors (dated by TCRdb to 2015 to 2018). The library was obtained by the immunoSEQ multiplex PCR assay. A mixture of 60 forward primers for TCR Vbeta segments and 13 reverse primers for TCR Jbeta segments was used in the multiplex PCR. The immuneACCESS repertoire file appears here via TCRdb, limited to in-frame rearrangements. These files lack a portion of the clones; in checked studies, under half of the deficit traces to unresolved V genes, and the cause of the others is not known. Counted in this sample were about 140,000 clones; roughly 80% of them appeared once. Clones ranked in the top ten supply 3% to 3.5% of the sample. The sequenced material came from PBMCs. These TCRs come from a female donor in good health and CMV-seronegative.

The chain couples TRBV5-4 to TRBJ2-5, with 11 positions matching TRBD2. The CDR3 consists of 16 residues. With 0 bases clipped from V and 4 bases from J, the junction kept 5 bases outside the gene matches. The V gene's germline CDR1 is SGHNT and CDR2 YYREEE (reference sequence). The CDR3, as DNA: TGTGCCAGCAGCTTGGAGGTAGCGGGGGGGCTAGAGACCCAGTACTTC. Its protein product is CASSLEVAGGLETQYF.

The V gene is TRBV7-2, the J gene TRBJ2-3, with no clear D. Per the germline V gene, CDR1 is SGHTA and CDR2 is FQGNSA. V was shortened by 2 bases and J by 2 bases, with 8 bases between the two germline ends. The CDR3 contains 14 residues. The CDR3 protein is CASSLRGATDTQYF. The CDR3 DNA reads TGTGCCAGCAGCTTACGCGGCGCCACAGATACGCAGTATTTT.

Worth noting for this clone: The sample contains more than one DNA sequence encoding this CDR3. The V gene is TRBV5-1, the J gene TRBJ2-3; maybe TRBD1 (6 bases). From germline, CDR1 is SGHRS and CDR2 YFSETQ. The CDR3 sequence is 13 residues long. The V end was cut by 3 bases, the J end by 3 bases, with 8 bases between. The CDR3 coding sequence is TGCGCCAGCAGCTCACAGGGAACAGATACGCAGTATTTT. Translated, it gives CASSSQGTDTQYF.

This chain connects TRBV28 to TRBJ1-1; the D gene is possibly TRBD1 (6 bases). Trimming left V 5 bases short and J 1 base short, with 17 bases between. Looked up from germline, CDR1 is MDHEN and CDR2 is SYDVKM. CDR3 length equals 16 residues. In nucleotides, the CDR3 is TGTGCCAGCAGTCCCCGGCAGGGGTCGGGGAACACTGAAGCTTTCTTT. Protein sequence: CASSPRQGSGNTEAFF.

This chain uses TRBV27 with TRBJ2-1, with 8 bases fitting TRBD2. From germline, CDR1 is MNHEY and CDR2 SMNVEV (reference sequence). V lost 2 bases to trimming and J lost 8 bases; unmatched junction nucleotides: 5. This CDR3 is built from 14 residues. CDR3 sequence reads: CASSLVGGVDEQFF. CDR3 DNA: TGTGCCAGCAGTTTAGTCGGGGGGGTCGATGAGCAGTTCTTC.

The table lists this clone with a few counts. The chain links TRBV4-3 to TRBJ2-3; TRBD2 agrees at 7 bases. Unmatched junction bases numbered 4, after V lost 4 bases and J lost 3 bases. The CDR3 covers 14 residues. Germline-derived CDR1 and CDR2 are LGHNA and YSLEER. The CDR3 DNA reads TGCGCCAGCAGCCCACGGGGGGTTACAGATACGCAGTATTTT. Amino acid sequence: CASSPRGVTDTQYF.

Points on this clone: Other DNA sequences of this sample code for an identical CDR3. V usage is TRBV7-2 and J usage is TRBJ2-5; D remains ambiguous. The CDR3 totals 14 residues. CDR1 SGHTA and CDR2 FQGNSA come from the germline V gene. Trimming cost V 1 base and J 1 base, with 7 bases left between them. CDR3 protein: CASSLGTVQETQYF. The CDR3 nucleotides are TGTGCCAGCAGCTTAGGCACAGTCCAAGAGACCCAGTACTTC.

This chain connects TRBV4-3 to TRBJ2-1; D might be TRBD1 (6 bases). Trimming stripped 4 bases from V and 4 bases from J, with 20 bases between. Germline V gene data show CDR1 as LGHNA and CDR2 as YSLEER. The CDR3 contains 17 residues. The CDR3: CASSPKGSGVLYNEQFF. The DNA for the CDR3 is TGCGCCAGCAGCCCTAAAGGGTCAGGGGTCCTTTACAATGAGCAGTTCTTC.

The V call is TRBV5-1, the J call TRBJ2-7; 9 positions agree with TRBD1. With V trimmed by 2 bases and J by 1 base, 4 bases remained unmatched. In germline, CDR1 is SGHRS, CDR2 YFSETQ. This CDR3 is built from 15 residues. The CDR3 nucleotides read TGCGCCAGCAGCTTTGACAGGGGGAGATCCTACGAGCAGTACTTC. As protein: CASSFDRGRSYEQYF.

The chain employs TRBV21-1 and TRBJ2-3; no DNA check was done on the table's D call, TRBD2. TRBV21-1 represents a pseudogene. CDR3 length equals 17 residues. The CDR3 spells CASSKVWTSGSTDTQYF. CDR3 bases: TGTGCCAGCAGCAAAGTGTGGACTAGCGGGAGCACAGATACGCAGTATTTT.

V gene TRBV28 combines with J gene TRBJ1-4, with 10 bases lining up with TRBD1. The CDR3 totals 12 residues. The junction had 1 base not matched to a gene; V was cut back by 4 bases and J by 11 bases. Germline-derived CDR1 and CDR2 are MDHEN and SYDVKM. Written as DNA, the CDR3 is TGTGCCAGCAGTTGGACAGGGGGTAAACTGTTTTTT. As protein: CASSWTGGKLFF.

The V call is TRBV10-3, the J call TRBJ2-7; 7 bases line up with TRBD1. Germline CDR1 ENHRY, CDR2 SYGVKD. The CDR3 totals 16 residues. V was clipped by 2 bases and J by 5 bases; unmatched bases: 12. CDR3 sequence: CAISERGLGQGDEQYF. The CDR3 DNA is TGTGCCATCAGTGAGAGGGGGCTGGGGCAGGGTGACGAGCAGTACTTC.

As concerns this clone: This same CDR3 is encoded by further DNA sequences in the sample. V gene TRBV15 combines with J gene TRBJ1-4; 11 bases agree with TRBD1. The length of the CDR3 is 15 residues. Germline assignment: CDR1 LNHNV and CDR2 YYDKDF (reference sequence). With V trimmed by 0 bases and J by 6 bases, 0 bases remained unmatched. In DNA, the CDR3 is TGTGCCACCAGCAGAGAGGGACAGGGGGATGAAAAACTGTTTTTT. Encoded protein: CATSREGQGDEKLFF.

J is TRBJ1-5 and V is TRBV15; 8 bases agree with TRBD1. Germline V gene data show CDR1 as LNHNV and CDR2 as YYDKDF (reference sequence). J lost 2 bases, V lost 8 bases, and 2 bases had no gene match. This CDR3 is 13 amino acids long. The CDR3, as DNA: TGTGCCACCGGACAGGGAGGCAATCAGCCCCAGCATTTT. Its translation: CATGQGGNQPQHF.

This chain uses TRBV11-2 with TRBJ2-1; 8 bases match TRBD2. J lost 8 bases, V lost 3 bases, and 21 bases had no gene match. The CDR3 covers 19 residues. Germline V gives CDR1 SGHAT, CDR2 FQNNGV. The CDR3 spells CASSLGPLGAGGFLDEQFF. The CDR3 DNA reads as TGTGCCAGCAGCTTGGGACCCCTCGGCGCGGGGGGATTTTTGGATGAGCAGTTCTTC.

The J gene is TRBJ2-2, the V gene TRBV4-3, with 9 positions matching TRBD1. Trimming cost V 4 bases and J 6 bases; bases outside gene matches: 6. CDR1 is LGHNA, CDR2 YSLEER, per germline. The CDR3 sequence is 15 residues long. CDR3 in DNA: TGCGCCAGCAGCCCCGGGACAGGGTATTCCGGGGAGCTGTTTTTT. This codes for CASSPGTGYSGELFF.